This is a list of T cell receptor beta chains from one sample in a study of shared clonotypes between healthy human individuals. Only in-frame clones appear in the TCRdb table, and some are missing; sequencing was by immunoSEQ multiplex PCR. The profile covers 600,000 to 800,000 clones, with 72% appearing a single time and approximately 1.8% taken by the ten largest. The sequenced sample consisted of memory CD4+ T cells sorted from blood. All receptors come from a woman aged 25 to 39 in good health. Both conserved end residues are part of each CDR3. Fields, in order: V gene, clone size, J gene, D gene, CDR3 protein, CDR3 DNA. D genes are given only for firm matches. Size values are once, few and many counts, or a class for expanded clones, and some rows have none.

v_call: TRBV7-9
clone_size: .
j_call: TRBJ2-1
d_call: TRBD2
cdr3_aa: CASSSPGGLGSDEQFF
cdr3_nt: TGTGCCAGCAGCTCCCCCGGGGGACTAGGTAGCGATGAGCAGTTCTTC

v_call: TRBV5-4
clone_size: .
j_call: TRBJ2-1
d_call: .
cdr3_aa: CASSLEGLENNEQFF
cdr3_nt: TGTGCCAGCAGCTTGGAAGGACTCGAAAACAATGAGCAGTTCTTC

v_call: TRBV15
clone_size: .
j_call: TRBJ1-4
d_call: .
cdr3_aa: CATSRSVTDPGKLFF
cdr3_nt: TGTGCCACCAGCAGGAGTGTGACAGACCCAGGAAAACTGTTTTTT

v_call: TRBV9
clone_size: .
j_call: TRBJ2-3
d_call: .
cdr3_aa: CASSVGHGWDTQYF
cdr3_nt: TGTGCCAGCAGCGTAGGTCATGGATGGGATACGCAGTATTTT

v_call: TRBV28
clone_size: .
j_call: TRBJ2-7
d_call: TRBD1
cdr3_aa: CASSPGQGLYEQYF
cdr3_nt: TGTGCCAGCAGTCCGGGACAGGGGCTATACGAGCAGTACTTC

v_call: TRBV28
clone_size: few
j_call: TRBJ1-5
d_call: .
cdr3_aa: CASRKRAYQPQHF
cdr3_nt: TGTGCCAGCAGGAAGAGGGCGTATCAGCCCCAGCATTTT

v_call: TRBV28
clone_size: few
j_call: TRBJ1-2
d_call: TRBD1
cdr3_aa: CASQGQPNQGYTF
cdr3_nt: TGTGCCAGCCAGGGACAGCCCAACCAGGGCTACACCTTC

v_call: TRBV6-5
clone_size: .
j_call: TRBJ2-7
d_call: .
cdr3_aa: CASSYYPARSYEQYF
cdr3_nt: TGTGCCAGCAGTTACTATCCCGCCAGATCCTACGAGCAGTACTTC

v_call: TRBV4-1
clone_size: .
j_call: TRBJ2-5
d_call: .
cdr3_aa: CASSQDSGDQETQYF
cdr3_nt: TGCGCCAGCAGCCAAGATTCGGGGGACCAAGAGACCCAGTACTTC

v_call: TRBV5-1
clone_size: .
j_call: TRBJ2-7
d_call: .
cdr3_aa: CASSWDKLTPEKNEQYF
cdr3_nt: TGCGCCAGCAGCTGGGATAAATTGACGCCCGAGAAGAACGAGCAGTACTTC

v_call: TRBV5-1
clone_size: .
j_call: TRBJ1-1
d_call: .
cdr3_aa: CASSPLPRDTEAFF
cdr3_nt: TGCGCCAGCAGCCCGCTTCCCCGGGACACTGAAGCTTTCTTT

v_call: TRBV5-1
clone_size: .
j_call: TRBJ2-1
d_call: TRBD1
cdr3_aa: CASVGQGLRGNEQFF
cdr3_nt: TGCGCCAGCGTCGGACAGGGCCTTAGGGGGAATGAGCAGTTCTTC

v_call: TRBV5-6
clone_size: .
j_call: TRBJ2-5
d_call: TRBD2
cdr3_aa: CASSTWTSGGEGETQYF
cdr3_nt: TGTGCCAGCAGCACCTGGACTAGCGGGGGTGAGGGAGAGACCCAGTACTTC

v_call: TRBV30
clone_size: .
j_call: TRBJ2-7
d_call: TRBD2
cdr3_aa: CAWSPGGSTYEQYF
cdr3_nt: TGTGCCTGGAGTCCGGGGGGATCCACGTACGAGCAGTACTTC

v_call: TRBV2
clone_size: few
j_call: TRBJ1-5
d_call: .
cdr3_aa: CASSERAGNQPQHF
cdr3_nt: TGTGCCAGCAGTGAAAGGGCGGGGAATCAGCCCCAGCATTTT

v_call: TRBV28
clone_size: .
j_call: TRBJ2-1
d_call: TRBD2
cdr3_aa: CASKWTSGYNEQFF
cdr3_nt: TGTGCCAGCAAATGGACTAGCGGGTACAATGAGCAGTTCTTC

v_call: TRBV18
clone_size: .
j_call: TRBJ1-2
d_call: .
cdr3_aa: CASSPPADYGYTF
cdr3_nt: TGTGCCAGCTCACCACCAGCGGACTATGGCTACACCTTC

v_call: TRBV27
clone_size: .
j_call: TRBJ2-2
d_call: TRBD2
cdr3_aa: CASSFRERGTGELFF
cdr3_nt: TGTGCCAGCAGTTTCCGGGAGCGGGGCACCGGGGAGCTGTTTTTT

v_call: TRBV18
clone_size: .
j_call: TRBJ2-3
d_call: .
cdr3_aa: CASSPGRGSTDTQYF
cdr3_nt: TGTGCCAGCTCACCTGGACGAGGGTCGACAGATACGCAGTATTTT

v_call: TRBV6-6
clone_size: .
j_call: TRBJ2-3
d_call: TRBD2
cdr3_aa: CASSSRTSGTTDTQYF
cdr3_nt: TGTGCCAGCAGTTCAAGGACTAGCGGGACCACAGATACGCAGTATTTT

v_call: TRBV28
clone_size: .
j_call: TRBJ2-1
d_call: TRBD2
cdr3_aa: CASSGLAERERVNEQFF
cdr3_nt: TGTGCCAGCAGTGGACTAGCGGAGCGAGAGCGAGTTAATGAGCAGTTCTTC

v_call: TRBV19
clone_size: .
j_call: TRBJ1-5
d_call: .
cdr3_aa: CASSIGVLTNQPQHF
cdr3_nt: TGTGCCAGTAGTATAGGGGTATTGACGAATCAGCCCCAGCATTTT

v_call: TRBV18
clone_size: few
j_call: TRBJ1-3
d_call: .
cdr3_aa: CASSPPNRNSGNTIYF
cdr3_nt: TGTGCCAGCTCACCACCAAACAGGAACTCTGGAAACACCATATATTTT

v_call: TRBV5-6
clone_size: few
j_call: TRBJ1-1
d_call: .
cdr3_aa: CASSLVPTEAFF
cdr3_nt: TGTGCCAGCAGCTTGGTCCCCACTGAAGCTTTCTTT

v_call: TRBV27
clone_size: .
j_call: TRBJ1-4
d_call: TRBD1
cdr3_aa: CASSTHRGRDEKLFF
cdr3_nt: TGTGCCAGCAGTACCCACAGGGGGCGGGATGAAAAACTGTTTTTT

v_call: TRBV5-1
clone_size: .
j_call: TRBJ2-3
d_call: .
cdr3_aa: CASSLASTGTDTQYF
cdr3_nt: TGCGCCAGCAGCTTGGCCTCTACTGGCACAGATACGCAGTATTTT

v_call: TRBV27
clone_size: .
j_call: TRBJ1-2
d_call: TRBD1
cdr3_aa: CASSRTGVPGYTF
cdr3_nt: TGTGCCAGCAGTCGAACAGGGGTCCCTGGCTACACCTTC

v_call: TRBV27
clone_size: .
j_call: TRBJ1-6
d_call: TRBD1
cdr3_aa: CASGDRDSPLHF
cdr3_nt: TGTGCCAGCGGGGACAGGGACTCACCCCTCCACTTT

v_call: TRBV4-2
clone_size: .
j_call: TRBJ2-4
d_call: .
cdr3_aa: CASSHGPGVNIQYF
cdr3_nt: TGTGCCAGCAGCCATGGACCTGGGGTAAACATTCAGTACTTC

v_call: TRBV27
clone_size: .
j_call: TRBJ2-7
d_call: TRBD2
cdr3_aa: CASSLGGWGGAEQYF
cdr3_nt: TGTGCCAGCAGTTTAGGGGGTTGGGGAGGGGCCGAGCAGTACTTC

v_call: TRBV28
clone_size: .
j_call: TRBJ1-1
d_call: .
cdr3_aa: CASWRGAANTEAFF
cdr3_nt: TGTGCCAGTTGGAGAGGGGCAGCGAACACTGAAGCTTTCTTT

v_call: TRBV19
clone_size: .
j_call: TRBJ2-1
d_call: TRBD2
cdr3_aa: CASSIAGGPYNEQFF
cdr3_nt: TGTGCCAGTAGTATAGCGGGAGGGCCTTACAATGAGCAGTTCTTC

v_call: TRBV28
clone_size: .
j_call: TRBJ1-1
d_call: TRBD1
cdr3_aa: CASSPRLWPGQENTEAFF
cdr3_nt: TGTGCCAGCAGTCCGCGCCTCTGGCCGGGACAGGAGAACACTGAAGCTTTCTTT

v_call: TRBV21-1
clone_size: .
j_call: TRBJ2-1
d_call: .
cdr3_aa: CASSKFAGGPGEQFF
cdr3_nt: TGTGCCAGCAGCAAATTTGCGGGAGGGCCCGGTGAGCAGTTCTTC

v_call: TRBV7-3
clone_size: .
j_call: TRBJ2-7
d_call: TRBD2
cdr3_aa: CASSQSGTTYEQYF
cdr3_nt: TGTGCCAGCAGCCAAAGCGGGACGACCTACGAGCAGTACTTC

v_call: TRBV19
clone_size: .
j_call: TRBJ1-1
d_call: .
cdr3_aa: CASSISGVPTEAFF
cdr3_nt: TGTGCCAGTAGTATTAGCGGCGTCCCCACTGAAGCTTTCTTT

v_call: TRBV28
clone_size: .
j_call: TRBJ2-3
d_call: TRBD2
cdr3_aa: CASSLAGVATDTQYF
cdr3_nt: TGTGCCAGCAGTTTAGCGGGAGTCGCTACAGATACGCAGTATTTT

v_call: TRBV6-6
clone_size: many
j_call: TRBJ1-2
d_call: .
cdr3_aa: CASSYSNAGGYGYTF
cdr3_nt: TGTGCCAGCAGTTACTCGAATGCTGGCGGCTATGGCTACACCTTC

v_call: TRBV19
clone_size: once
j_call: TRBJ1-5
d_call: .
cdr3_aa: CASSPGAGFNQPQHF
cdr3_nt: TGTGCCAGTAGCCCTGGCGCAGGGTTCAATCAGCCCCAGCATTTT

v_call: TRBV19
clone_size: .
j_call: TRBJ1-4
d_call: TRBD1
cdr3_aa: CASSRSGTENEKLFF
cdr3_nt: TGTGCCAGTAGTAGGAGCGGGACAGAAAATGAAAAACTGTTTTTT

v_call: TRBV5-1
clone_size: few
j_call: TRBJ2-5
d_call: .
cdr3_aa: CASSLARQETQYF
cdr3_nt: TGCGCCAGCAGCTTGGCCAGACAAGAGACCCAGTACTTC